This TCR beta chain stems from a study of T cell changes during pregnancy in multiple sclerosis. Measured with immunoSEQ multiplex PCR; TCRdb has only the in-frame clones, and not every one. This table holds roughly 99,000 clones, approximately 90% found once. The CDR3 is 16 residues long. Germline V gene sequence: CDR1 MRHNA, CDR2 SNTAGT. The V segment lost 2 bases and the J segment 3 bases; nucleotides outside the gene matches: 4. Note on this clone: Other DNA sequences in the same sample also yield this CDR3.

The material was peripheral blood, obtained in the third trimester of pregnancy. The source is a female donor in good health, enrolled as a control in a pregnancy study. The chain employs TRBV6-4 and TRBJ2-3; 11 nucleotides align to TRBD2. This CDR3 reads CASSDLAGGSTDTQYF. In nucleotides, the CDR3 is TGTGCCAGCAGTGACCTAGCGGGGGGTTCGACAGATACGCAGTATTTT.